Below, 24 T cell receptor beta chains from the same sample are listed, as sequenced in a study of T cell responses to AZD1222 COVID-19 vaccine. The assay was immunoSEQ multiplex PCR, and TCRdb's table has in-frame clones only and misses some. The sample contains fewer than 150,000 clones, around 90% of which appear only once. The starting material was peripheral blood, obtained on day 0 of AZD1222 vaccination. Receptors were obtained from an adult in good health.

The chain has TRBV30 and TRBJ1-4, with TRBD1 as a possible D gene (6 bases). Trimming cost V 4 bases and J 4 bases, with 10 bases left between them. The CDR3 has 13 residues. Per germline, CDR1 GTSNPN and CDR2 SVGIG (reference sequence). In DNA, the CDR3 is TGTGCCTGGATGGACAGATATAATGAAAAACTGTTTTTT. This encodes CAWMDRYNEKLFF.

Only a few counts were recorded for this clone. The rearrangement uses TRBV2 and TRBJ1-5; perhaps TRBD1 as D (5 bases). The CDR3 contains 17 residues. Germline V gene lookup returns CDR1 SNHLY and CDR2 FYNNEI. Trimming took off 2 bases at V and 9 bases at J, with 23 bases between the two ends. CDR3 DNA: TGTGCCAGCAGTGAAAATTTGGGCAGGGCAGGCGAAGGGCCCCAGCATTTT. Protein: CASSENLGRAGEGPQHF.

This clone was counted only a few times. The rearrangement links TRBV28 to TRBJ2-5; TRBD1 matches at 7 bases. This CDR3 is 13 amino acids long. V shed 7 bases and J 4 bases; nucleotides not matched to a gene: 6. Germline values: CDR1 MDHEN, CDR2 SYDVKM. CDR3 nucleotides: TGTGCCAGCAATTGGCCAGGGGGAGAGACCCAGTACTTC. Protein sequence: CASNWPGGETQYF.

The chain employs TRBV5-1 and TRBJ1-2; TRBD1 might be the D (6 bases). Germline-derived CDR1 and CDR2 are SGHRS and YFSETQ. Trimming stripped 0 bases from V and 2 bases from J, with 11 bases between. The length of the CDR3 is 15 residues. CDR3 sequence (DNA): TGCGCCAGCAGCTTGGCCGGCACAGGGAACTATGGCTACACCTTC. It translates to CASSLAGTGNYGYTF.

The chain links TRBV9 to TRBJ2-3; D is unresolved. V dropped 1 base and J dropped 2 bases, with 11 bases sitting between them. Germline values: CDR1 SGDLS, CDR2 YYNGEE. There are 15 residues in the CDR3. The chain's CDR3 is CASSVRRSDTDTQYF. The CDR3 region has the DNA TGTGCCAGCAGCGTAAGGCGGAGCGACACAGATACGCAGTATTTT.

A single count supports this clone. This chain uses TRBV14 with TRBJ1-2; D uncertain. CDR1 and CDR2 from the germline V gene are SGHDN and FVKESK. CDR3 length: 13 amino acids. V gave up 4 bases and J gave up 3 bases, with 9 bases separating them. The CDR3 bases are TGTGCCAGCAGCCTGGAGGGTCACTATGGCTACACCTTC. This sequence encodes CASSLEGHYGYTF.

The V and J genes are TRBV7-9 and TRBJ2-7; 9 nucleotides align to TRBD1. This CDR3 is 17 amino acids long. Germline trimming cut 5 bases from V and 3 bases from J; bases unmatched to any gene: 14. CDR1 is SEHNR and CDR2 is FQNEAQ in the germline V gene (reference sequence). CDR3 protein: CASSPIPGQGQNYEQYF. The DNA for the CDR3 is TGTGCCAGCAGCCCTATTCCGGGACAGGGACAAAACTACGAGCAGTACTTC.

This clone was recorded once. This sequence joins TRBV9 and TRBJ2-1; 9 nucleotides align to TRBD1. Germline assignment: CDR1 SGDLS and CDR2 YYNGEE. The J segment lost 6 bases and the V segment lost 4 bases, leaving 8 bases of the junction unmatched. This CDR3 spans 15 amino acids. CDR3: CASSPMGQGGNEQFF. The CDR3 DNA follows: TGTGCCAGCAGCCCGATGGGACAGGGCGGCAATGAGCAGTTCTTC.

This chain joins TRBV6-5 and TRBJ1-2; TRBD1 matches at 7 bases. The CDR3 consists of 12 residues. Germline assignment: CDR1 MNHEY and CDR2 SVGAGI. Losses at the gene ends were 8 bases for V and 5 bases for J; bases not matched to a gene: 5. The CDR3 region is CASRDRTYGYTF. In nucleotides, the CDR3 is TGTGCCAGCCGGGACAGAACTTATGGCTACACCTTC.

V is TRBV30 and J is TRBJ1-6; D is ambiguous. Between the trimmed V and J ends, which lost 6 bases and 6 bases, there was a span of 15 bases. CDR1 is GTSNPN, CDR2 SVGIG, per germline (reference sequence). The CDR3 runs to 14 residues. The CDR3 spells CACHPGTSNSPLHF. The CDR3 coding sequence is TGTGCCTGCCACCCGGGCACCTCTAATTCACCCCTCCACTTT.

V is TRBV7-8 and J is TRBJ1-2; the D is unclear. Trimming took off 3 bases at V and 4 bases at J, with 21 bases between the two ends. The CDR3 extends over 17 amino acids. Germline CDR1 is SGHVS and CDR2 is FQNEAQ. In DNA form, the CDR3 reads TGTGCCAGCAGCTTGAGGGCAGAAGCCGTTTCTGGCTATGGCTACACCTTC. Its translation: CASSLRAEAVSGYGYTF.

The V gene is TRBV6-1, the J gene TRBJ2-3; 12 bases match TRBD2. Germline assignment: CDR1 MNHNS and CDR2 SASEGT. J lost 4 bases, V lost 2 bases, and 1 base had no gene match. This CDR3 is built from 15 residues. The CDR3 sequence is CASSELAGGPDTQYF. The CDR3 nucleotides are TGTGCCAGCAGTGAACTAGCGGGGGGGCCAGATACGCAGTATTTT.

The chain is built from TRBV6-6 and TRBJ2-5; 10 nucleotides agree with TRBD2. Germline V gene lookup returns CDR1 MNHNY and CDR2 SVGAGI (reference sequence). J gave up 0 bases and V 6 bases, and 10 bases lay outside the gene matches. CDR3 length: 17 residues. For the CDR3, the DNA is TGTGCCAGCAGGCGAGTAGCGGGAGGCCTGTACCAAGAGACCCAGTACTTC. Translation: CASRRVAGGLYQETQYF.

The chain links TRBV29-1 to TRBJ1-3; unclear D gene. The CDR3 extends over 11 amino acids. Trimming took off 6 bases at V and 4 bases at J, with 7 bases between the two ends. CDR1 and CDR2 from the germline V gene are SQVTM and ANQGSEA. The DNA for the CDR3 is TGCAGCGTCGAGAGGGGAAACACCATATATTTT. Translated: CSVERGNTIYF.

The rearrangement joins TRBV7-9 to TRBJ1-1; 7 bases are shared with TRBD1. V lost 3 bases and J lost 3; bases outside the gene matches: 4. The CDR3 consists of 14 residues. Germline loops: CDR1 SEHNR, CDR2 FQNEAQ (reference sequence). The CDR3 here is CASSFGTGDTEAFF. As DNA, the CDR3 is TGTGCCAGCAGCTTTGGCACAGGGGACACTGAAGCTTTCTTT.

Written as DNA, the CDR3 is TGTGCCAGCAGCGTACCGGGACAGGGCGAGACCCAGTACTTC. This gives the protein CASSVPGQGETQYF. V gene TRBV5-6 combines with J gene TRBJ2-5, with TRBD1 identical over 9 bases. Trimming at V came to 4 bases and at J to 5 bases, leaving 6 bases not matched to a gene. CDR1 is SGHDT and CDR2 is YYEEEE in the germline V gene. This CDR3 comprises 14 residues.

This clone was seen a single time. This chain links TRBV19 with TRBJ1-5; no firm D call. Germline V gene lookup returns CDR1 LNHDA and CDR2 SQIVND (reference sequence). V dropped 3 bases and J dropped 4 bases, with 13 bases sitting between them. CDR3 length equals 15 residues. CDR3 sequence reads: CASSISAGWNQPQHF. CDR3 bases: TGTGCCAGTAGTATCTCAGCGGGGTGGAATCAGCCCCAGCATTTT.

The CDR3 DNA sequence: TGTGCCTGGATCGAATGGGCCGGGGGTGGCTACACCTTC. It translates to CAWIEWAGGGYTF. The chain is built from TRBV30 and TRBJ1-2, with TRBD1 as a possible D gene (5 bases). This CDR3 is built from 13 residues. V was clipped by 4 bases and J by 7 bases, with 16 bases between them. Per germline, CDR1 GTSNPN and CDR2 SVGIG (reference sequence).

The chain joins TRBV19 to TRBJ1-5; a possible D gene is TRBD1 (6 bases). The germline V gene has CDR1 LNHDA and CDR2 SQIVND (reference sequence). V shed 3 bases and J shed 6 bases, with 9 bases lying between them. This CDR3 contains 13 residues. For the CDR3, the DNA is TGTGCCAGTAGTATCGGGGGCGGTCAGCCCCAGCATTTT. Translation: CASSIGGGQPQHF.

The chain is built from TRBV14 and TRBJ2-7; D is unclear. The CDR3 runs 13 residues. Germline V gene lookup returns CDR1 SGHDN and CDR2 FVKESK. Trimming removed 2 bases at V and 6 bases at J, with 11 bases between. The CDR3 here is CASSQNSGPEQYF. As DNA, the CDR3 is TGTGCCAGCAGCCAAAATTCTGGGCCCGAGCAGTACTTC.

The V gene is TRBV7-9, the J gene TRBJ2-7, with D possibly matching TRBD1 (6 bases). There are 11 residues in the CDR3. Trimming stripped 8 bases from V and 6 bases from J, with 11 bases between. CDR1 SEHNR and CDR2 FQNEAQ come from the germline V gene (reference sequence). The CDR3 DNA follows: TGTGCCAGCGAGGGGGTTGGCGAGCAGTACTTC. It encodes CASEGVGEQYF.

The chain employs TRBV4-2 and TRBJ2-7, with 14 bases lining up with TRBD2. This CDR3 has 18 residues. The V and J ends lost 4 bases and 3 bases, in that order; junction bases with no gene match: 11. Germline CDR1 is LGHNA and CDR2 is YNFKEQ. The CDR3 region is CASSPRTSGGPIHYEQYF. The DNA for the CDR3 is TGTGCCAGCAGCCCTAGGACTAGCGGGGGGCCTATCCACTACGAGCAGTACTTC.

V and J are TRBV15 and TRBJ2-3; D ambiguous. The V gene lost 1 base and the J gene lost 4 bases, with 12 bases spanning the gap. CDR1 is LNHNV and CDR2 is YYDKDF in the germline V gene (reference sequence). The CDR3 has 15 amino acids. The CDR3, as DNA: TGTGCCACCAGCAGAGGAGACTTTGGCGCAGATACGCAGTATTTT. Residues: CATSRGDFGADTQYF.

The genes are TRBV6-5 and TRBJ1-4, with 9 bases matching TRBD1. Germline CDR1 MNHEY, CDR2 SVGAGI. There are 15 residues in the CDR3. The J segment lost 6 bases and the V segment lost 4 bases, leaving 6 bases of the junction unmatched. CDR3 sequence: CASSFGDRDHEKLFF. The DNA for the CDR3 is TGTGCCAGCAGTTTCGGGGACAGGGATCATGAAAAACTGTTTTTT.